Listed here are 28 T cell receptor beta chains from one sample, sequenced in a study of shared clonotypes between healthy human individuals. TCRdb's table, derived via immunoSEQ multiplex PCR, lists solely in-frame clones and lacks some. The profile shows over a million clones, roughly 96% of them singletons. Sequencing used naive CD4+ T cells sorted from blood. Subset denoted: CD45RA+ positively selected. Source of these receptors: a man aged 30 to 39 in good health.

Only one count was recorded for this clone. This rearrangement joins TRBV2 to TRBJ2-7, with 8 bases fitting TRBD1. The V segment lost 4 bases and the J segment 4 bases; nucleotides outside the gene matches: 3. The CDR3 is 13 residues long. Germline V lookup: CDR1 SNHLY, CDR2 FYNNEI. The CDR3 sequence: CASSVRGQYEQYF. The CDR3 region has the DNA TGTGCCAGCAGTGTCAGGGGGCAGTACGAGCAGTACTTC.

The rearrangement links TRBV28 to TRBJ2-7, with TRBD2 identical over 9 bases. The CDR3 consists of 15 residues. The germline CDR1 and CDR2 sequences are MDHEN and SYDVKM. V lost 6 bases and J lost 2; bases outside the gene matches: 8. The CDR3 loop reads CASREPSGNTYEQYF. In DNA form, the CDR3 reads TGTGCCAGCAGGGAACCTAGCGGGAATACCTACGAGCAGTACTTC.

The chain combines TRBV5-1 with TRBJ2-4, with 9 bases fitting TRBD1. The germline V gene encodes CDR1 SGHRS and CDR2 YFSETQ. V lost 2 bases and J lost 3; bases outside the gene matches: 9. CDR3 length: 17 amino acids. CDR3 nucleotides: TGCGCCAGCAGCTTTGGGGACAGGGTCAGTCACAAAAACATTCAGTACTTC. Translated: CASSFGDRVSHKNIQYF.

DNA for the CDR3: TGTGCCAGCAGTTACTCCCAGGTGGCCTGGGCAGATACGCAGTATTTT. Amino acid sequence: CASSYSQVAWADTQYF. The chain has TRBV6-5 and TRBJ2-3; D ambiguous. Germline V gene sequence: CDR1 MNHEY, CDR2 SVGAGI. The ends were cut back, 0 bases at V and 4 bases at J, with 14 bases in the middle. This CDR3 has 16 amino acids.

The chain uses TRBV6-4 and TRBJ1-4, with 8 bases matching TRBD1. Germline CDR1 reads MRHNA; CDR2 reads SNTAGT. V shed 6 bases and J 7 bases; nucleotides not matched to a gene: 10. CDR3 length equals 15 residues. The CDR3 protein is CASSSQGVGTEKLFF. In nucleotides, the CDR3 is TGTGCCAGCAGCTCACAGGGGGTAGGTACTGAAAAACTGTTTTTT.

The count of this clone is one. This chain connects TRBV15 to TRBJ2-3, with no clear D. CDR3 size: 12 residues. The germline V gene encodes CDR1 LNHNV and CDR2 YYDKDF (reference sequence). V was shortened by 5 bases and J by 10 bases, with 13 bases between the two germline ends. CDR3 region: CATSFSWSAQYF. For the CDR3, the DNA is TGTGCCACCAGCTTTTCTTGGTCGGCGCAGTATTTT.

This chain connects TRBV12-1 to TRBJ2-7; the table's D call of TRBD2 was not tested on the DNA. TRBV12-1 is noted as a pseudogene. This CDR3 has 18 amino acids. CDR3 DNA sequence: TGTGCCAGCAAGGGGACCAACCCCCCGGGACTAGGTCCCTACGAGCAGTACTTC. Encoded protein: CASKGTNPPGLGPYEQYF.

Only a few counts were recorded for this clone. CDR3 amino acids: CASSEARNYGYTF. The CDR3 coding sequence is TGTGCCAGCAGTGAAGCTAGAAACTATGGCTACACCTTC. The rearrangement links TRBV2 to TRBJ1-2; D remains unclear. The CDR3 totals 13 residues. Germline assignment: CDR1 SNHLY and CDR2 FYNNEI. The V end was cut by 0 bases, the J end by 2 bases, with 4 bases between.

The chain employs TRBV9 and TRBJ2-2, with D possibly being TRBD2 (5 bases). The germline CDR1 and CDR2 sequences are SGDLS and YYNGEE. The CDR3 loop spans 16 amino acids. Trimming took 4 bases from V and 1 from J, leaving 14 bases between them. This chain's CDR3 is CASSPGMRMNTGELFF. Here the CDR3 DNA reads TGTGCCAGCAGCCCCGGGATGCGAATGAACACCGGGGAGCTGTTTTTT.

This rearrangement joins TRBV7-9 to TRBJ2-2; D is unresolved. The CDR3 contains 19 residues. V lost 1 base to trimming and J lost 1 base, with 19 bases between them. Germline lookup yields CDR1 SEHNR and CDR2 FQNEAQ (reference sequence). The CDR3 DNA follows: TGTGCCAGCAGCTTAGATCTTCCAGGTCGGTTCGGGAACACCGGGGAGCTGTTTTTT. Translation: CASSLDLPGRFGNTGELFF.

The rearrangement joins TRBV29-1 to TRBJ2-3, with D tentatively TRBD1 (6 bases). The germline V and J ends were trimmed by 4 bases and 3 bases, with 14 bases remaining between them. CDR3 length equals 14 residues. The germline gives CDR1 SQVTM, CDR2 ANQGSEA. The CDR3 spells CSVVGQGRTDTQYF. The CDR3 DNA sequence: TGCAGCGTTGTTGGGCAGGGGCGGACAGATACGCAGTATTTT.

The chain joins TRBV7-9 to TRBJ2-1; weak D call: TRBD2 (5 bases). Per the germline V gene, CDR1 is SEHNR and CDR2 is FQNEAQ (reference sequence). CDR3 size: 14 residues. Between the trimmed V and J ends, which lost 1 base and 8 bases, there was a span of 12 bases. The CDR3 here is CASSLGLASHEQFF. Written as DNA, the CDR3 is TGTGCCAGCAGCTTAGGTCTAGCATCCCATGAGCAGTTCTTC.

V gene TRBV5-6 combines with J gene TRBJ1-1, with D perhaps TRBD1 (5 bases). Germline V lookup: CDR1 SGHDT, CDR2 YYEEEE. The CDR3 is 13 amino acids. The germline V and J ends were trimmed by 0 bases and 5 bases, with 8 bases remaining between them. The DNA for the CDR3 is TGTGCCAGCAGCTTGGGCAGGGAAACTGAAGCTTTCTTT. Its translation is CASSLGRETEAFF.

The V call is TRBV7-6, the J call TRBJ2-7; TRBD2 aligns across 8 bases. Germline CDR1 SGHVS, CDR2 FNYEAQ. Trimming took 0 bases from V and 0 from J; bases not matched to a gene: 7. CDR3 length equals 17 residues. The CDR3 nucleotides read TGTGCCAGCAGCTTAGCACCGGGGGGGTTAAGCTCCTACGAGCAGTACTTC. Its protein product is CASSLAPGGLSSYEQYF.

Details on this clone: Other DNA sequences from this sample encode an identical CDR3 as well. The chain uses TRBV18 and TRBJ2-7; 9 positions agree with TRBD1. Per germline, CDR1 KGHSH and CDR2 LQKENI. The CDR3 sequence is 13 residues long. V lost 4 bases and J lost 2; bases outside the gene matches: 0. As DNA, the CDR3 is TGTGCCAGCTCACGGGACAGGGCCTACGAGCAGTACTTC. This encodes CASSRDRAYEQYF.

The chain joins TRBV5-1 to TRBJ1-1; 8 bases are a match to TRBD1. The CDR3 sequence is 15 residues long. V shed 0 bases, J shed 3 bases, and the junction held 4 bases outside the gene matches. In germline, CDR1 is SGHRS, CDR2 YFSETQ. The CDR3 spells CASSLEGTGHTEAFF. The CDR3 DNA is TGCGCCAGCAGCTTGGAAGGGACAGGACACACTGAAGCTTTCTTT.

This chain joins TRBV20-1 and TRBJ2-3; D gene uncertain. CDR3 length: 10 residues. In germline, CDR1 is DFQATT, CDR2 SNEGSKA (reference sequence). For the CDR3, the DNA is TGCAAACCTTTCACAGATACGCAGTATTTT. It codes for CKPFTDTQYF.

The rearrangement joins TRBV5-4 to TRBJ1-4, with D possibly being TRBD1 (6 bases). Trimming cost V 0 bases and J 5 bases, with 14 bases left between them. CDR3 length: 16 residues. The germline gives CDR1 SGHNT, CDR2 YYREEE (reference sequence). CDR3 nucleotide sequence: TGTGCCAGCAGCTTGGTTACAGGGCGCCGGAATGAAAAACTGTTTTTT. Its protein product is CASSLVTGRRNEKLFF.

The J gene is TRBJ2-3, the V gene TRBV30; 9 bases are shared with TRBD1. Germline trimming cut 7 bases from V and 6 bases from J; bases unmatched to any gene: 8. Germline loops: CDR1 GTSNPN, CDR2 SVGIG (reference sequence). CDR3 length: 13 residues. CDR3 sequence (DNA): TGTGCCTTGAACAGGGGGCACACGGATACGCAGTATTTT. It is translated as CALNRGHTDTQYF. Based on the CDR3 plus reference TRBV30 and TRBJ2-3, the full variable domain is SQTIHQWPATLVQPVGSPLSLECTVEGTSNPNLYWYRQAAGRGLQLLFYSVGIGQISSEVPQNLSASRPQDRQFILSSKKLLLSDSGFYLCALNRGHTDTQYFGPGTRLTVL.

This clone has more than one count but fewer than ten. At the DNA level, this CDR3 is encoded by other sequences in the same sample as well. The chain combines TRBV7-9 with TRBJ2-5; D remains ambiguous. Per germline, CDR1 SEHNR and CDR2 FQNEAQ (reference sequence). The CDR3 has 11 amino acids. V lost 3 bases and J lost 3, with 2 bases in between. CDR3 DNA sequence: TGTGCCAGCAGCTTGAAAGAGACCCAGTACTTC. This codes for CASSLKETQYF.

J is TRBJ2-1 and V is TRBV28; 9 nucleotides line up with TRBD2. The V gene's germline CDR1 is MDHEN and CDR2 SYDVKM. J gave up 6 bases and V 6 bases, and 12 bases lay outside the gene matches. The CDR3 extends over 16 amino acids. The CDR3 bases are TGTGCCAGCAGCCCTATAGCGGGAGTGACGGTCAATGAGCAGTTCTTC. It encodes CASSPIAGVTVNEQFF. The whole variable domain, remainder taken from reference TRBV28 and TRBJ2-1, is DVKVTQSSRYLVKRTGEKVFLECVQDMDHENMFWYRQDPGLGLRLIYFSYDVKMKEKGDIPEGYSVSREKKERFSLILESASTNQTSMYLCASSPIAGVTVNEQFFGPGTRLTVL.

This rearrangement joins TRBV11-1 to TRBJ1-4, with 7 bases identical to TRBD1. V lost 5 bases to trimming and J lost 6 bases; unmatched junction nucleotides: 9. Looked up from germline, CDR1 is SGHAT and CDR2 is FQDESV (reference sequence). The CDR3 spans 15 residues. The CDR3 sequence: CASSDRQGMDEKLFF. The CDR3 DNA reads as TGTGCCAGCAGCGACCGACAGGGTATGGATGAAAAACTGTTTTTT.

This chain links TRBV7-9 with TRBJ2-1, with 9 bases aligning to TRBD1. CDR3 length: 17 residues. V gave up 5 bases and J gave up 7 bases; unmatched junction bases: 15. Germline V gene sequence: CDR1 SEHNR, CDR2 FQNEAQ (reference sequence). This CDR3 is CASSGRLRDRARNEQFF. The CDR3 nucleotides are TGTGCCAGCAGCGGACGACTACGGGACAGGGCGAGGAATGAGCAGTTCTTC.

This sequence joins TRBV27 and TRBJ2-6, with TRBD1 matching over 8 bases. The germline gives CDR1 MNHEY, CDR2 SMNVEV (reference sequence). V shed 3 bases and J 2 bases; nucleotides not matched to a gene: 6. The CDR3 is 17 amino acids. CDR3 amino acids: CASSFLGQDTGANVLTF. Here the CDR3 DNA reads TGTGCCAGCAGTTTCCTGGGACAGGATACTGGGGCCAACGTCCTGACTTTC. The full variable domain, completed using reference TRBV27 and TRBJ2-6, is EAQVTQNPRYLITVTGKKLTVTCSQNMNHEYMSWYRQDPGLGLRQIYYSMNVEVTDKGDVPEGYKVSRKEKRNFPLILESPSPNQTSLYFCASSFLGQDTGANVLTFGAGSRLTVL.

V gene TRBV11-2 combines with J gene TRBJ2-2; D possibly matches TRBD1 or TRBD2 (5 bases each). The CDR3 sequence is 14 residues long. Trimming took off 5 bases at V and 3 bases at J, with 10 bases between the two ends. Germline CDR1 SGHAT, CDR2 FQNNGV. CDR3 protein: CASSREGHTGELFF. DNA of the CDR3: TGTGCCAGCAGCCGAGAGGGACACACCGGGGAGCTGTTTTTT.

V gene TRBV28 combines with J gene TRBJ1-1; D gene ambiguous. CDR3 length: 12 amino acids. Trimming cost V 7 bases and J 3 bases, with 9 bases left between them. Germline-derived CDR1 and CDR2 are MDHEN and SYDVKM. CDR3: CASKSGDTEAFF. In DNA, the CDR3 is TGTGCCAGCAAGTCAGGAGACACTGAAGCTTTCTTT.

This sequence joins TRBV5-1 and TRBJ2-7; the match to TRBD2 covers 11 bases. Germline CDR1 and CDR2: SGHRS and YFSETQ. The trim removed 0 bases at V and 4 bases at J, leaving 9 bases unmatched. The CDR3 contains 17 residues. CDR3 region: CASSLDTGTSGGYEQYF. The CDR3 bases are TGCGCCAGCAGCTTGGACACCGGGACTAGCGGAGGTTACGAGCAGTACTTC.

The gene calls are TRBV5-4 and TRBJ2-7; weak D call: TRBD1 (7 bases). V lost 4 bases and J lost 0, with 17 bases in between. The V gene's germline CDR1 is SGHNT and CDR2 YYREEE (reference sequence). The CDR3 length is 16 residues. CDR3 DNA: TGTGCCAGCAGCGCGGGACAGCCTGCGAGCTCCTACGAGCAGTACTTC. Translated: CASSAGQPASSYEQYF.